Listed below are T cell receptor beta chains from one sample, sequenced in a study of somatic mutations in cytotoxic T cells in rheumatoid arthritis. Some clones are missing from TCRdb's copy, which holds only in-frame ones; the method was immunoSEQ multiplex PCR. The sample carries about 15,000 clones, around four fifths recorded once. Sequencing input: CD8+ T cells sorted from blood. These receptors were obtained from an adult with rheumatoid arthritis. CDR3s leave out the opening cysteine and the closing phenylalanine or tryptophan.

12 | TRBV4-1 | ASSQVVYTDTQY
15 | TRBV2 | ASSTSVQRLVKNIQY
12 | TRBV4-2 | ASSRDGEDDEQY
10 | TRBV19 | ASSYVTGGQY
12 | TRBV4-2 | ASIPSGNTGELF
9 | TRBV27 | ASSQGTEAF
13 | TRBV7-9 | ASSSIDRGLNEQY
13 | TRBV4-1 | ASSQAGASYNEQF
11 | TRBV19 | ASVPSEGQPQH
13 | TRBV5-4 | ASSLEGGIAHEQY
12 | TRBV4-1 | ASSQGASADTQY
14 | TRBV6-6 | ASSYSPSEGTDTQY
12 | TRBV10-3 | ATGVDVRRNGYT
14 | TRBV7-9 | ASSSPGQGSTDTQY
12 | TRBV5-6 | ASSSWGESTEAF
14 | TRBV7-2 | ASSITSGDYTDTQY
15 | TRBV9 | ASSASHLLAGVDTQY